Following are 11 T cell receptor beta chains from one sample sequenced in a study of cytomegalovirus exposure and HLA in healthy donors (TCRdb year 2017). The method was the immunoSEQ multiplex PCR assay. The multiplex PCR relied on a mix of 60 forward primers for TCR Vbeta segments and 13 reverse primers for TCR Jbeta segments. Sourced from immuneACCESS, this table was stored by TCRdb with only in-frame sequences that have V and J called. A share of the clones is absent; for the studies checked, an unresolved V gene accounts for under half, and the remainder has no known explanation. Counted in this sample were under 250,000 clones; around 80% of them appeared once. Jointly, the top ten make up roughly 0.45% of the sample. The source material was PBMCs. The receptors originated from a boy younger than 18 in good health and CMV-seronegative.

V gene TRBV11-2 combines with J gene TRBJ1-2; TRBD1 is a possible D gene (6 bases). The germline gives CDR1 SGHAT, CDR2 FQNNGV. The V gene lost 1 base and the J gene lost 8 bases, with 11 bases spanning the gap. This CDR3 has 13 residues. This CDR3 reads CASSLAGGRGYTF. The CDR3 DNA reads TGTGCCAGCAGCTTAGCGGGGGGCCGGGGCTACACCTTC.

The chain recombines TRBV29-1 with TRBJ2-7; D remains unclear. Germline V gene data show CDR1 as SQVTM and CDR2 as ANQGSEA. This CDR3 is built from 12 residues. The V end was cut by 4 bases, the J end by 2 bases, with 9 bases between. CDR3 coding DNA: TGCAGCGTTGTGGGCATTCCCTACGAGCAGTACTTC. Translation: CSVVGIPYEQYF.

The CDR3 region has the DNA TGTGCCAGCAGCCCGCCTCCCGGGGGGGCCGGGGAGACCCAGTACTTC. Its translation is CASSPPPGGAGETQYF. J is TRBJ2-5 and V is TRBV5-4; 8 bases fit TRBD2. The germline V gene encodes CDR1 SGHNT and CDR2 YYREEE (reference sequence). V shed 4 bases and J 5 bases; nucleotides not matched to a gene: 13. The CDR3 is made up of 16 amino acids.

The chain couples TRBV19 to TRBJ1-2; 8 bases agree with TRBD1. The V gene's germline CDR1 is LNHDA and CDR2 SQIVND (reference sequence). The ends lost 0 bases at V and 3 bases at J; junction bases unmatched: 9. The CDR3 length is 17 residues. The CDR3 DNA sequence: TGTGCCAGTAGTATAGATTACGGGACAGGAAGGGACTATGGCTACACCTTC. The encoded protein is CASSIDYGTGRDYGYTF.

The rearrangement uses TRBV30 and TRBJ1-2; D unclear. Germline assignment: CDR1 GTSNPN and CDR2 SVGIG (reference sequence). V lost 5 bases to trimming and J lost 8 bases, with 12 bases between them. This CDR3 comprises 11 residues. In nucleotides, the CDR3 is TGTGCCTGGGAGGCGGGGTTCGGCTACACCTTC. This encodes CAWEAGFGYTF. The full variable domain, in which reference TRBV30 and TRBJ1-2 provide the parts outside the CDR3, is SQTIHQWPATLVQPVGSPLSLECTVEGTSNPNLYWYRQAAGRGLQLLFYSVGIGQISSEVPQNLSASRPQDRQFILSSKKLLLSDSGFYLCAWEAGFGYTFGSGTRLTVV.

The rearrangement uses TRBV10-1 and TRBJ2-5; weak D call: TRBD2 (5 bases). Trimming removed 0 bases from V and 2 bases from J, with 7 bases in between. The germline gives CDR1 WNHNN, CDR2 SYGVQD (reference sequence). This CDR3 region has 14 residues. The CDR3 sequence is CASSESRGQETQYF. The CDR3 nucleotides are TGCGCCAGCAGTGAGTCACGGGGTCAAGAGACCCAGTACTTC.

The rearrangement uses TRBV5-6 and TRBJ1-4; D unresolved. From germline, CDR1 is SGHDT and CDR2 YYEEEE. Trimming stripped 4 bases from V and 0 bases from J, with 13 bases between. The CDR3 length is 16 residues. The CDR3 DNA follows: TGTGCCAGCAGCGTCATCGGGGATGCAACTAATGAAAAACTGTTTTTT. This sequence encodes CASSVIGDATNEKLFF. Based on the CDR3 plus reference TRBV5-6 and TRBJ1-4, the full variable domain is DAGVTQSPTHLIKTRGQQVTLRCSPKSGHDTVSWYQQALGQGPQFIFQYYEEEERQRGNFPDRFSGHQFPNYSSELNVNALLLGDSALYLCASSVIGDATNEKLFFGSGTQLSVL.

This chain joins TRBV9 and TRBJ1-5; possible D gene TRBD1, 5 bases. Trimming shortened V by 0 bases and J by 5 bases, and 9 bases separated the two germline ends. The V gene's germline CDR1 is SGDLS and CDR2 YYNGEE. This CDR3 spans 14 amino acids. The CDR3 DNA sequence: TGTGCCAGCAGCGTAGCAGGGATCCATCAGCCCCAGCATTTT. Its translation: CASSVAGIHQPQHF.

This chain connects TRBV5-1 to TRBJ2-7; D may be TRBD2 (6 bases). There are 20 residues in the CDR3. The germline gives CDR1 SGHRS, CDR2 YFSETQ. The ends were cut back, 4 bases at V and 2 bases at J, with 31 bases in the middle. This CDR3 is CASSPTWGVGSQRTPYEQYF. Written as DNA, the CDR3 is TGCGCCAGCAGCCCGACTTGGGGGGTAGGTTCCCAGCGAACCCCCTACGAGCAGTACTTC.

The rearrangement links TRBV6-5 to TRBJ2-4; D gene unclear. The germline V gene has CDR1 MNHEY and CDR2 SVGAGI. The CDR3 extends over 13 amino acids. V was pared by 6 bases and J by 8 bases, with 14 bases between. The CDR3 loop is CASSLSRLDIQYF. CDR3 nucleotide sequence: TGTGCCAGCAGCCTATCTCGGTTGGACATTCAGTACTTC.

The rearrangement joins TRBV7-7 to TRBJ2-5; 7 bases are shared with TRBD2. Germline CDR1 SSHAT, CDR2 FNYEAQ (reference sequence). The CDR3 spans 15 residues. Trimming at V came to 3 bases and at J to 2 bases, leaving 6 bases not matched to a gene. Here the CDR3 DNA reads TGTGCCAGCAGCTTCCGGGGGGACTTTCAAGAGACCCAGTACTTC. The encoded protein is CASSFRGDFQETQYF.